The clone carrying this T cell receptor beta chain has at least ten counts. Its matching antigen is unknown. Amplified regions were TCR beta CDR3 sequences from RNA transcripts. The HTBI primer set served for first-round RT-PCR of the TCR CDR3. TCRdb processed the multiplex PCR reads anew with MiXCR; each CDR3 protein has one entry. Of 500,000 or so distinct CDR3 sequences in the sample, roughly 16% were seen once. This entry is derived from a study of T cells in Graves' hyperthyroidism and ophthalmopathy. Whole-study results and caveats: Peripheral blood also featured most of the thyroid clonotypes expanded above 0.001.

The germline gives CDR1 SGHTA, CDR2 FQGTGA. The CDR3 has 19 amino acids. J lost 0 bases, V lost 4 bases, and 11 bases had no gene match. The chain employs TRBV7-3 and TRBJ2-6; 8 bases fit TRBD1. This clonotype was obtained from a woman aged 30 to 39 with Graves' ophthalmopathy. The material sequenced was blood. CDR3 amino acids: CASSSETGQVPSGANVLTF. The CDR3 nucleotides are TGTGCCAGCAGCTCGGAAACGGGACAGGTTCCCTCTGGGGCCAACGTCCTGACTTTC.